The 26 T cell receptor beta chains presented below share a single source sample, sequenced in a study of T cells in Graves' hyperthyroidism and ophthalmopathy. RNA transcripts served as the template for amplifying TCR beta CDR3 regions. Initially, a first-round RT-PCR of the TCR CDR3 employed the HTBI primer set. MiXCR, applied by TCRdb to the multiplex PCR reads, yields one record per CDR3 protein. The sample consists of hundreds of thousands of distinct CDR3 sequences, around 13% of them appearing once. Input material: blood. Receptors originate from a young woman with Graves' hyperthyroidism.

This clonotype was recorded at least ten times. V and J are TRBV9 and TRBJ2-7; D not resolved. Germline CDR1 and CDR2: SGDLS and YYNGEE. V lost 0 bases, J lost 7 bases, and 14 bases lay in between. This CDR3 is 14 amino acids long. Written as DNA, the CDR3 is TGTGCCAGCAGCGTAGAGGCCTCCGGATGGGAGCAGTACTTC. Its protein product is CASSVEASGWEQYF.

There are many counts of this clonotype. The V and J genes are TRBV18 and TRBJ2-1, with D maybe TRBD2 (6 bases). Germline assignment: CDR1 KGHSH and CDR2 LQKENI. The CDR3 is 16 residues long. The germline V and J ends were trimmed by 3 bases and 0 bases, with 12 bases remaining between them. The CDR3, as DNA: TGTGCCAGCTCACCGCTAGCGCTAGGCTCCTACAATGAGCAGTTCTTC. Translating gives CASSPLALGSYNEQFF.

This clonotype has just a few counts. This chain connects TRBV12-3 or TRBV12-4 to TRBJ2-1, with D perhaps TRBD1 (5 bases). The CDR3 runs to 16 residues. Trimming took off 3 bases at V and 5 bases at J, with 17 bases between the two ends. The chain's CDR3 is CASSLAGKIFHNEQFF. CDR3 bases: TGTGCCAGCAGTTTGGCAGGGAAGATCTTCCACAATGAGCAGTTCTTC.

This clonotype was counted at least ten times. V usage is TRBV18 and J usage is TRBJ1-1; D is perhaps TRBD1 (5 bases). Per the germline V gene, CDR1 is KGHSH and CDR2 is LQKENI. CDR3 length equals 15 residues. Trimming pared 8 bases from V and 0 bases from J, leaving 16 bases between. For the CDR3, the DNA is TGTGCCAGCAGCCCGCCGGGACGGCTGAACACTGAAGCTTTCTTT. This encodes CASSPPGRLNTEAFF. Full variable domain (rest looked up from reference TRBV18 and TRBJ1-1): NAGVMQNPRHLVRRRGQEARLRCSPMKGHSHVYWYRQLPEEGLKFMVYLQKENIIDESGMPKERFSAEFPKEGPSILRIQQVVRGDSAAYFCASSPPGRLNTEAFFGQGTRLTVV.

In its sample, this clonotype was seen many times. The CDR3 DNA follows: TGTGCCAGCAGTTTTCGCCACCTCGAGCAGTACTTC. Its translation is CASSFRHLEQYF. V and J are TRBV12-3 or TRBV12-4 and TRBJ2-7; D remains unclear. The germline V and J ends were trimmed by 3 bases and 6 bases, with 9 bases remaining between them. The CDR3 consists of 12 residues.

This clonotype was seen at least ten times. The V call is TRBV30, the J call TRBJ2-2, with 10 bases identical to TRBD1. Germline loops: CDR1 GTSNPN, CDR2 SVGIG (reference sequence). The CDR3 consists of 14 residues. The junction had 4 bases not matched to a gene; V was cut back by 4 bases and J by 5 bases. The CDR3 loop reads CAWTGGQGTGELFF. Written as DNA, the CDR3 is TGTGCCTGGACGGGGGGACAGGGGACCGGGGAGCTGTTTTTT.

This clonotype was seen at least ten times. V usage is TRBV28 and J usage is TRBJ2-7; D unresolved. The CDR3 extends over 16 amino acids. Looked up from germline, CDR1 is MDHEN and CDR2 is SYDVKM. Deletions cut 6 bases from V and 3 bases from J, with 21 bases between. The CDR3 sequence is CASSTQRSWAVYEQYF. For the CDR3, the DNA is TGTGCCAGCAGCACCCAGCGATCCTGGGCTGTCTACGAGCAGTACTTC.

This clonotype was seen ten or more times. The chain joins TRBV7-6 to TRBJ1-1; no reliable D call. Trimming took 4 bases from V and 4 from J, leaving 13 bases between them. The length of the CDR3 is 14 residues. Germline loops: CDR1 SGHVS, CDR2 FNYEAQ. CDR3 nucleotide sequence: TGTGCCAGCAGCTCGAAGCAGCCGATCACTGAAGCTTTCTTT. This sequence encodes CASSSKQPITEAFF.

In its sample, this clonotype was seen many times. The J gene is TRBJ2-5, the V gene TRBV2; D uncertain. Germline assignment: CDR1 SNHLY and CDR2 FYNNEI. The V end was cut by 3 bases, the J end by 1 base, with 15 bases between. The CDR3 totals 16 residues. The CDR3 sequence: CASSDETLKVQETQYF. The CDR3 DNA follows: TGTGCCAGCAGTGACGAGACTTTGAAGGTCCAAGAGACCCAGTACTTC.

This clonotype occurred many times. The genes are TRBV6-2 or TRBV6-3 and TRBJ1-1, with D possibly TRBD1 on 5 matching bases. The CDR3 runs 15 residues. The germline V gene encodes CDR1 MNHEY and CDR2 SVGEGT. V gave up 4 bases and J gave up 0 bases, with 12 bases separating them. The CDR3 sequence is CASSWSGRMNTEAFF. DNA for the CDR3: TGTGCCAGCAGTTGGTCGGGACGGATGAACACTGAAGCTTTCTTT.

The V call is TRBV6-1, the J call TRBJ1-1; D not certain. CDR3 length: 15 amino acids. V lost 8 bases and J 0 bases, leaving 16 bases between the germline ends. Germline V lookup: CDR1 MNHNS, CDR2 SASEGT. CDR3 DNA: TGTGCCAGCGTATTGGCCGCCACGATGAACACTGAAGCTTTCTTT. It yields the protein CASVLAATMNTEAFF.

There are many counts of this clonotype. V is TRBV7-9 and J is TRBJ2-1, with 7 bases fitting TRBD2. The germline CDR1 and CDR2 sequences are SEHNR and FQNEAQ (reference sequence). This CDR3 is 16 amino acids long. Trimming took 5 bases from V and 10 from J; bases not matched to a gene: 17. DNA of the CDR3: TGTGCCAGCAGCCCTACCCCGGGGCGGGAGATCAACGAGCAGTTCTTC. Translating gives CASSPTPGREINEQFF. Full variable domain (remainder filled in from reference TRBV7-9 and TRBJ2-1): DTGVSQNPRHKITKRGQNVTFRCDPISEHNRLYWYRQTLGQGPEFLTYFQNEAQLEKSRLLSDRFSAERPKGSFSTLEIQRTEQGDSAMYLCASSPTPGREINEQFFGPGTRLTVL.

The V gene is TRBV28, the J gene TRBJ2-2, with D possibly matching TRBD1 (5 bases). This CDR3 is 12 amino acids long. Germline values: CDR1 MDHEN, CDR2 SYDVKM. DNA for the CDR3: TGTGCTAGTCTCAGGGCTGCCGGGGAGCTGTTTTTT. Amino acid sequence: CASLRAAGELFF. The whole variable domain, remainder taken from reference TRBV28 and TRBJ2-2, is DVKVTQSSRYLVKRTGEKVFLECVQDMDHENMFWYRQDPGLGLRLIYFSYDVKMKEKGDIPEGYSVSREKKERFSLILESASTNQTSMYLCASLRAAGELFFGEGSRLTVL.

This rearrangement joins TRBV24-1 to TRBJ2-1; D perhaps matches TRBD2 (7 bases). The CDR3 runs to 14 residues. V was shortened by 1 base and J by 8 bases, with 11 bases between the two germline ends. Germline V CDR1 and CDR2: KGHDR, SFDVKD. Here the CDR3 DNA reads TGTGCCACCAGTGATTTTAGGGGGAGGGATGAGCAGTTCTTC. Protein product: CATSDFRGRDEQFF.

CDR3 bases: TGTGCCAGCAGCCTCCCCTACCGGGAGACCCAGTACTTC. Translating gives CASSLPYRETQYF. The rearrangement links TRBV7-9 to TRBJ2-5; D uncertain. This CDR3 has 13 residues. Deletions cut 5 bases from V and 5 bases from J, with 12 bases between. Germline lookup yields CDR1 SEHNR and CDR2 FQNEAQ (reference sequence). Complete variable domain (other parts from reference TRBV7-9 and TRBJ2-5): DTGVSQNPRHKITKRGQNVTFRCDPISEHNRLYWYRQTLGQGPEFLTYFQNEAQLEKSRLLSDRFSAERPKGSFSTLEIQRTEQGDSAMYLCASSLPYRETQYFGPGTRLLVL.

The chain combines TRBV29-1 with TRBJ2-1; 8 bases line up with TRBD2. CDR1 and CDR2 (germline): SQVTM, ANQGSEA. V trimming: 4 bases; J trimming: 0 bases; junction bases outside the gene matches: 8. The CDR3 contains 16 residues. The CDR3 nucleotides are TGCAGCGTTGCACTAGCGGATGGAGTCTCCTACAATGAGCAGTTCTTC. Protein: CSVALADGVSYNEQFF.

This clonotype came up many times. For the CDR3, the DNA is TGTGCCAGCAGCCAAGCGGGGGGGGCCCCCATGAACACTGAAGCTTTCTTT. Its protein is CASSQAGGAPMNTEAFF. The rearrangement joins TRBV3-1 to TRBJ1-1, with TRBD1 as a possible D gene (6 bases). The CDR3 sequence is 17 residues long. Germline values: CDR1 LGHDT, CDR2 YNNKEL (reference sequence). V dropped 1 base and J dropped 0 bases, with 15 bases sitting between them. Complete variable domain (other parts from reference TRBV3-1 and TRBJ1-1): DTAVSQTPKYLVTQMGNDKSIKCEQNLGHDTMYWYKQDSKKFLKIMFSYNNKELIINETVPNRFSPKSPDKAHLNLHINSLELGDSAVYFCASSQAGGAPMNTEAFFGQGTRLTVV.

A few counts support this clonotype. The chain links TRBV7-2 to TRBJ2-3; TRBD2 matches 9 bases. V shed 5 bases, J shed 0 bases, and the junction held 12 bases outside the gene matches. From germline, CDR1 is SGHTA and CDR2 FQGNSA. This CDR3 spans 18 amino acids. The CDR3 nucleotides are TGTGCCAGCAGCGCGCGACTAGCGGCCCCCTTAAGCACAGATACGCAGTATTTT. It is translated as CASSARLAAPLSTDTQYF.

There are many counts of this clonotype. V is TRBV28 and J is TRBJ2-1; 11 bases align to TRBD2. Per germline, CDR1 MDHEN and CDR2 SYDVKM. CDR3 length: 17 amino acids. V trimming: 7 bases; J trimming: 0 bases; junction bases outside the gene matches: 8. CDR3 sequence reads: CASTELAGDFSYNEQFF. The CDR3 DNA sequence: TGTGCCAGCACCGAACTAGCGGGAGATTTCTCCTACAATGAGCAGTTCTTC.

V usage is TRBV6-2 or TRBV6-3 and J usage is TRBJ2-1, with D perhaps TRBD2 (5 bases). CDR1 is MNHEY and CDR2 is SVGEGT in the germline V gene. V was trimmed by 10 bases and J by 0 bases, leaving 19 bases between them. The CDR3 consists of 16 residues. Here the CDR3 DNA reads TGTGCCACCGCGCGCTTAGCGTGGAGCTCCTACAATGAGCAGTTCTTC. Translation gives CATARLAWSSYNEQFF.

This clonotype occurred a few times. The rearrangement uses TRBV2 and TRBJ2-1; 9 bases align to TRBD2. CDR3 length equals 14 residues. Germline CDR1 reads SNHLY; CDR2 reads FYNNEI. Trimming removed 8 bases from V and 5 bases from J; junction bases left unmatched: 7. The CDR3 nucleotides read TGTGCCAGCGAACTAGCGGGTACCAACAATGAGCAGTTCTTC. Translating gives CASELAGTNNEQFF.

This clonotype was seen many times. The chain combines TRBV11-2 with TRBJ2-2; 8 nucleotides line up with TRBD2. The V gene end was trimmed by 1 base and the J gene end by 6 bases; junction bases not matched to a gene: 4. This CDR3 is 15 amino acids long. The germline CDR1 and CDR2 sequences are SGHAT and FQNNGV. The CDR3 sequence is CASSLGSGDPGELFF. In DNA, the CDR3 is TGTGCCAGCAGCTTAGGTAGCGGGGATCCCGGGGAGCTGTTTTTT.

This clonotype appeared many times. The genes are TRBV7-8 and TRBJ2-7, with 12 positions matching TRBD2. Germline CDR1 is SGHVS and CDR2 is FQNEAQ. There are 20 residues in the CDR3. V lost 5 bases to trimming and J lost 4 bases; unmatched junction nucleotides: 21. CDR3 DNA: TGTGCCAGCAGCCGCCGTGGGTTTTCGACTAGCGGGAGTGGGAAATACGAGCAGTACTTC. Amino acids: CASSRRGFSTSGSGKYEQYF.

This clonotype was detected many times. The chain uses TRBV3-1 and TRBJ1-5; D unclear. The CDR3 spans 16 residues. Germline V gene lookup returns CDR1 LGHDT and CDR2 YNNKEL (reference sequence). The V gene lost 1 base and the J gene lost 1 base, with 11 bases spanning the gap. The CDR3 bases are TGTGCCAGCAGCCAAGGGTCGGGAATGAGCAATCAGCCCCAGCATTTT. This sequence encodes CASSQGSGMSNQPQHF.

The table lists this clonotype with many counts. This sequence joins TRBV2 and TRBJ2-3, with D perhaps TRBD1 or TRBD2 (5 bases each). V lost 7 bases, J lost 4 bases, and 18 bases lay in between. Germline-derived CDR1 and CDR2 are SNHLY and FYNNEI. CDR3 length equals 15 residues. CDR3 DNA sequence: TGTGCCAGCACCCGGGACGGTGATTCCGCAGATACGCAGTATTTT. The encoded protein is CASTRDGDSADTQYF. Filled out from reference TRBV2 and TRBJ2-3, the complete variable domain reads EPEVTQTPSHQVTQMGQEVILRCVPISNHLYFYWYRQILGQKVEFLVSFYNNEISEKSEIFDDQFSVERPDGSNFTLKIRSTKLEDSAMYFCASTRDGDSADTQYFGPGTRLTVL.

There are a few counts of this clonotype. This chain connects TRBV6-5 to TRBJ2-7; 9 bases are shared with TRBD1. V lost 4 bases and J lost 6; bases outside the gene matches: 13. Germline values: CDR1 MNHEY, CDR2 SVGAGI. The CDR3 runs to 16 residues. CDR3 loop: CASSFGTQGALGEQYF. The CDR3 DNA is TGTGCCAGCAGTTTCGGAACACAGGGGGCGTTGGGCGAGCAGTACTTC.